This T cell receptor beta chain emerged from a study of neurological immune-mediated disorders. Study-wide results and limits: CDR3 amino acid sequences of expanded clones were not shared across subjects, a result suggesting private repertoires in all groups. Patients with HTLV-1-associated myelopathy showed the most TCR clonal expansion. Those with multiple sclerosis showed the least, falling below healthy controls.

Via MiXCR, TCRdb re-called the 5' RACE reads, giving one row per CDR3 protein. In the table there are fewer than 50,000 distinct CDR3 sequences, roughly 14% of which are singletons. V shed 0 bases and J 5 bases; nucleotides not matched to a gene: 5. The CDR3 spans 16 residues. CDR1 and CDR2 (germline): KGHDR, SFDVKD. In its sample, this clonotype was seen many times. Its antigen is not identified. The TCR originated in a woman aged 60-75 years with HTLV-1-associated myelopathy (HAM/TSP). The specimen was CD4+ T cells from blood. V is TRBV24-1 and J is TRBJ1-4; 7 nucleotides agree with TRBD1. The CDR3 coding sequence is TGTGCCACCAGTGATTTGGAGGGGGCCGGGAATGAAAAACTGTTTTTT. This gives the protein CATSDLEGAGNEKLFF.